This T cell receptor beta chain was retrieved from a study of T cells in Graves' hyperthyroidism and ophthalmopathy. TCR beta CDR3 regions were amplified from RNA transcripts. First-round RT-PCR with HTBI primers amplified the TCR CDR3 region. TCRdb re-analysed the multiplex PCR reads in MiXCR, keeping a single row per CDR3 protein. The repertoire holds about 760,000 distinct CDR3 sequences, roughly a third seen once, with less than 40% in the top ten. Material: blood. The TCR comes from a woman between 40 and 50 years old with Graves' hyperthyroidism.

As DNA, the CDR3 is TGCAGCGTTGAAGATCTTCAAGGCCCCAGGGATACGCAGTATTTT. Translating gives CSVEDLQGPRDTQYF. The chain is built from TRBV29-1 and TRBJ2-3; D not resolved. The CDR3 totals 15 residues. Germline lookup yields CDR1 SQVTM and CDR2 ANQGSEA. Between the trimmed V and J ends, which lost 0 bases and 6 bases, there was a span of 16 bases.